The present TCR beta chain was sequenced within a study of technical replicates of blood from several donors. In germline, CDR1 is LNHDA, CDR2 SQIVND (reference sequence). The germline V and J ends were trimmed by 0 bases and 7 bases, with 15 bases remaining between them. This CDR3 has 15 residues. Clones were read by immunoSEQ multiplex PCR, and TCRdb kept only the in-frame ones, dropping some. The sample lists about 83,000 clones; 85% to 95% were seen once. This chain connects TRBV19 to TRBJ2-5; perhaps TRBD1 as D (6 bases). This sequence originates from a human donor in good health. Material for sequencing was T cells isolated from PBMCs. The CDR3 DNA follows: TGTGCCAGTAGTATAGATCTGGGGGCAGGTACGACCCAGTACTTC. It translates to CASSIDLGAGTTQYF.